These T cell receptor beta chains were read from a single sample in a study of shared clonotypes between healthy human individuals. Generated by immunoSEQ multiplex PCR, the TCRdb table keeps only in-frame clones and is missing some. The profile shows millions of clones, 95% of them singletons. Sample: naive CD4+ T cells sorted from blood. These receptors were collected from a man between 18 and 29 years old in good health. The CDR3 runs from the conserved cysteine through the conserved F or W. The order of the fields is CDR3 protein, CDR3 DNA, J gene, clone size, V gene, D gene. D genes are given only for firm matches. Expanded clones are given a class, and other clones once, few, many or no size at all.

CDR3 protein: CASSLVGGQFYEQYF; CDR3 DNA: TGTGCCAGCAGCTTAGTGGGCGGGCAATTCTACGAGCAGTACTTC; J gene: TRBJ2-7; clone size: NA; V gene: TRBV7-9; D gene: NA
CDR3 protein: CASSLGGWATVTTDTQYF; CDR3 DNA: TGCGCCAGCAGCTTGGGAGGTTGGGCGACTGTGACCACAGATACGCAGTATTTT; J gene: TRBJ2-3; clone size: NA; V gene: TRBV5-1; D gene: NA
CDR3 protein: CAWSPDRGRQYF; CDR3 DNA: TGTGCCTGGAGTCCGGACAGGGGGAGGCAGTATTTT; J gene: TRBJ2-3; clone size: NA; V gene: TRBV30; D gene: TRBD1
CDR3 protein: CSVGGTSGTYEQYF; CDR3 DNA: TGCAGCGTTGGGGGGACTAGCGGTACCTACGAGCAGTACTTC; J gene: TRBJ2-7; clone size: NA; V gene: TRBV29-1; D gene: TRBD2
CDR3 protein: CAIGLADSYNEQFF; CDR3 DNA: TGTGCCATCGGACTAGCGGATTCCTACAATGAGCAGTTCTTC; J gene: TRBJ2-1; clone size: NA; V gene: TRBV10-3; D gene: TRBD2
CDR3 protein: CASSEDGNPSYEQYF; CDR3 DNA: TGTGCCAGCAGTGAAGATGGGAACCCCTCCTACGAGCAGTACTTC; J gene: TRBJ2-7; clone size: NA; V gene: TRBV2; D gene: NA
CDR3 protein: CASSESGAGQPQHF; CDR3 DNA: TGCGCCAGCAGTGAGTCGGGGGCCGGTCAGCCCCAGCATTTT; J gene: TRBJ1-5; clone size: NA; V gene: TRBV10-1; D gene: NA
CDR3 protein: CASSPQYGDHQPQHF; CDR3 DNA: TGTGCCAGCTCACCCCAGTACGGGGATCATCAGCCCCAGCATTTT; J gene: TRBJ1-5; clone size: NA; V gene: TRBV18; D gene: NA
CDR3 protein: CASSLDRDFRGELFF; CDR3 DNA: TGCGCCAGCAGCTTGGACCGGGACTTCCGTGGGGAGCTGTTTTTT; J gene: TRBJ2-2; clone size: NA; V gene: TRBV5-1; D gene: NA
CDR3 protein: CASSFPLQGGSEKLFF; CDR3 DNA: TGTGCCAGCAGTTTCCCTCTACAGGGTGGATCTGAAAAACTGTTTTTT; J gene: TRBJ1-4; clone size: NA; V gene: TRBV28; D gene: NA
CDR3 protein: CASSAGNTEAFF; CDR3 DNA: TGTGCCAGCAGTGCTGGGAACACTGAAGCTTTCTTT; J gene: TRBJ1-1; clone size: NA; V gene: TRBV7-9; D gene: NA
CDR3 protein: CASSPGDRGRNEQFF; CDR3 DNA: TGTGCCAGCAGCCCTGGGGACAGGGGTAGAAATGAGCAGTTCTTC; J gene: TRBJ2-1; clone size: once; V gene: TRBV7-3; D gene: TRBD1
CDR3 protein: CASSSSGAYQETQYF; CDR3 DNA: TGTGCCAGCAGTTCAAGCGGGGCGTACCAAGAGACCCAGTACTTC; J gene: TRBJ2-5; clone size: NA; V gene: TRBV2; D gene: TRBD2
CDR3 protein: CASSHPDRYQETQYF; CDR3 DNA: TGTGCCAGCAGCCATCCGGACAGGTACCAAGAGACCCAGTACTTC; J gene: TRBJ2-5; clone size: NA; V gene: TRBV5-6; D gene: TRBD1
CDR3 protein: CASSLDSSYNEQFF; CDR3 DNA: TGTGCCAGCAGTCTTGACAGCTCCTACAATGAGCAGTTCTTC; J gene: TRBJ2-1; clone size: NA; V gene: TRBV5-5; D gene: NA
CDR3 protein: CASSPDGLSTDTQYF; CDR3 DNA: TGTGCCAGCAGTCCGGACGGACTTAGCACAGATACGCAGTATTTT; J gene: TRBJ2-3; clone size: NA; V gene: TRBV27; D gene: NA
CDR3 protein: CASRRPGQGAGGAFF; CDR3 DNA: TGTGCCAGCCGTCGTCCGGGACAGGGGGCTGGGGGAGCTTTCTTT; J gene: TRBJ1-1; clone size: NA; V gene: TRBV6-5; D gene: TRBD1
CDR3 protein: CASRGDSFGSQPQHF; CDR3 DNA: TGTGCCAGCAGGGGCGACAGTTTTGGAAGTCAGCCCCAGCATTTT; J gene: TRBJ1-5; clone size: NA; V gene: TRBV6-1; D gene: NA
CDR3 protein: CSVDYRGAWETQYF; CDR3 DNA: TGCAGCGTTGATTATCGGGGGGCCTGGGAGACCCAGTACTTC; J gene: TRBJ2-5; clone size: once; V gene: TRBV29-1; D gene: NA
CDR3 protein: CASSRGGYEQYF; CDR3 DNA: TGTGCCAGCTCCCGGGGGGGGTACGAGCAGTACTTC; J gene: TRBJ2-7; clone size: NA; V gene: TRBV11-2; D gene: TRBD2
CDR3 protein: CASSETGATTRAFF; CDR3 DNA: TGTGCCAGCAGTGAAACGGGGGCGACGACTCGGGCTTTCTTT; J gene: TRBJ1-1; clone size: NA; V gene: TRBV6-1; D gene: NA
CDR3 protein: CASSSGGFTDTQYF; CDR3 DNA: TGTGCCAGCAGTTCAGGGGGGTTCACAGATACGCAGTATTTT; J gene: TRBJ2-3; clone size: NA; V gene: TRBV28; D gene: NA
CDR3 protein: CAWSLRRDIRETQYF; CDR3 DNA: TGTGCCTGGAGTCTCCGGCGGGACATTCGAGAGACCCAGTACTTC; J gene: TRBJ2-5; clone size: NA; V gene: TRBV30; D gene: NA
CDR3 protein: CAIRADGYTEQYF; CDR3 DNA: TGTGCCATCAGGGCTGATGGGTATACCGAGCAGTACTTC; J gene: TRBJ2-7; clone size: NA; V gene: TRBV10-3; D gene: NA
CDR3 protein: CASSGVAGGSTDTQYF; CDR3 DNA: TGTGCCAGCAGCGGCGTCGCGGGGGGGAGCACAGATACGCAGTATTTT; J gene: TRBJ2-3; clone size: NA; V gene: TRBV5-4; D gene: TRBD2
CDR3 protein: CASNDPGGSSEQYF; CDR3 DNA: TGTGCCAGCAATGACCCGGGGGGTAGTTCCGAGCAGTACTTC; J gene: TRBJ2-7; clone size: once; V gene: TRBV6-1; D gene: TRBD2
CDR3 protein: CASSYNPSNGYTF; CDR3 DNA: TGTGCCAGCAGTTACAACCCCTCGAATGGCTACACCTTC; J gene: TRBJ1-2; clone size: NA; V gene: TRBV6-5; D gene: NA
CDR3 protein: CASRRRENTEAFF; CDR3 DNA: TGTGCCAGCCGGCGACGGGAGAACACTGAAGCTTTCTTT; J gene: TRBJ1-1; clone size: NA; V gene: TRBV7-9; D gene: NA
CDR3 protein: CASSLDPATYEQYF; CDR3 DNA: TGTGCCAGCAGCTTAGATCCAGCTACCTACGAGCAGTACTTC; J gene: TRBJ2-7; clone size: NA; V gene: TRBV11-2; D gene: NA
CDR3 protein: CASKGTPGEKLFF; CDR3 DNA: TGTGCCAGCAAGGGGACTCCGGGGGAAAAACTGTTTTTT; J gene: TRBJ1-4; clone size: once; V gene: TRBV6-6; D gene: NA
CDR3 protein: CASRKGSYEQYF; CDR3 DNA: TGTGCCAGCAGGAAGGGTTCCTACGAGCAGTACTTC; J gene: TRBJ2-7; clone size: NA; V gene: TRBV5-6; D gene: NA
CDR3 protein: CASRRTSGRTDTQYF; CDR3 DNA: TGTGCCAGCAGAAGGACTAGCGGGAGAACAGATACGCAGTATTTT; J gene: TRBJ2-3; clone size: NA; V gene: TRBV6-5; D gene: TRBD2
CDR3 protein: CASSLTSGSSYEQYF; CDR3 DNA: TGTGCCAGCTCGCTCACTAGCGGGAGTTCCTACGAGCAGTACTTC; J gene: TRBJ2-7; clone size: NA; V gene: TRBV18; D gene: TRBD2